The 28 T cell receptor beta chains below come from one sample, sequenced in a study of cytomegalovirus exposure and HLA in healthy donors. Both 60 Vbeta primers and 13 Jbeta primers went into the PCR. Repertoires were generated with immunoSEQ multiplex PCR, while TCRdb's copy carries only in-frame clones and drops some. The sample consists of roughly 150,000 clones, 65% to 90% of them appearing once. Sequenced sample: PBMCs. Receptors originate from a male donor in good health and CMV-seronegative.

The chain recombines TRBV11-2 with TRBJ1-2, with D tentatively TRBD1 (5 bases). Per germline, CDR1 SGHAT and CDR2 FQNNGV. CDR3 length: 14 amino acids. The V gene lost 0 bases and the J gene lost 6 bases, with 11 bases spanning the gap. CDR3 sequence: CASSLDRGTHGYTF. CDR3 DNA: TGTGCCAGCAGCTTAGATCGGGGGACCCATGGCTACACCTTC.

The V gene is TRBV7-2, the J gene TRBJ2-7; 8 nucleotides align to TRBD2. With 1 base clipped from V and 2 bases from J, the junction kept 7 bases outside the gene matches. This CDR3 is 16 amino acids long. Germline CDR1 is SGHTA and CDR2 is FQGNSA. The CDR3 loop is CASSLGQRGRAYEQYF. The CDR3 nucleotides are TGTGCCAGCAGCTTAGGACAGCGGGGGAGGGCCTACGAGCAGTACTTC.

The chain is built from TRBV28 and TRBJ2-7, with D perhaps matching TRBD2 (6 bases). The V end was cut by 5 bases, the J end by 3 bases, with 17 bases between. Germline CDR1 and CDR2: MDHEN and SYDVKM. The CDR3 contains 15 residues. The DNA of the CDR3 is TGTGCCAGCAGTCCTTCGAGGGACTGGAACTACGAGCAGTACTTC. It codes for CASSPSRDWNYEQYF.

Written as DNA, the CDR3 is TGCGCCAGCAGCCAGTCGTTGGGACTAGCGGGGGCCGCCTCCTACGAGCAGTACTTC. Amino acid sequence: CASSQSLGLAGAASYEQYF. The rearrangement links TRBV4-1 to TRBJ2-7; 14 bases match TRBD2. This CDR3 has 19 amino acids. The V segment lost 3 bases and the J segment 0 bases; nucleotides outside the gene matches: 10. From germline, CDR1 is MGHRA and CDR2 YSYEKL.

The rearrangement joins TRBV5-1 to TRBJ2-3; 10 bases map to TRBD2. V lost 7 bases, J lost 2 bases, and 10 bases stayed unmatched. CDR3 length equals 16 residues. Germline values: CDR1 SGHRS, CDR2 YFSETQ. In DNA form, the CDR3 reads TGCGCCAGCGGGCCCGGACTAGCGGCGCTCACAGATACGCAGTATTTT. Residues: CASGPGLAALTDTQYF.

The genes are TRBV19 and TRBJ1-6; no definite D call. The CDR3 loop spans 17 amino acids. Germline CDR1 is LNHDA and CDR2 is SQIVND (reference sequence). V lost 1 base, J lost 0 bases, and 10 bases lay in between. The CDR3 is CASSIGKRSSYNSPLHF. The CDR3 coding sequence is TGTGCCAGTAGTATAGGGAAGCGGAGCTCCTATAATTCACCCCTCCACTTT.

The table lists this clone with a count of one. The V call is TRBV4-3, the J call TRBJ2-7; D is perhaps TRBD1 (5 bases). This CDR3 spans 15 amino acids. The germline V and J ends were trimmed by 0 bases and 1 base, with 10 bases remaining between them. Germline V gene lookup returns CDR1 LGHNA and CDR2 YSLEER. CDR3 in amino acids: CASSQDRVSSYEQYF. In DNA, the CDR3 is TGCGCCAGCAGCCAAGACAGGGTGTCATCCTACGAGCAGTACTTC.

The DNA of the CDR3 is TGCGCCAGCAGCTTGTTTACAGGGGCAAATGAGCAGTTCTTC. It specifies CASSLFTGANEQFF. This sequence joins TRBV5-1 and TRBJ2-1; 7 bases are shared with TRBD1. The CDR3 runs to 14 residues. Germline assignment: CDR1 SGHRS and CDR2 YFSETQ. V dropped 1 base and J dropped 7; count of bases not matched to a gene: 5. The variable domain in full, completed from reference TRBV5-1 and TRBJ2-1, reads KAGVTQTPRYLIKTRGQQVTLSCSPISGHRSVSWYQQTPGQGLQFLFEYFSETQRNKGNFPGRFSGRQFSNSRSEMNVSTLELGDSALYLCASSLFTGANEQFFGPGTRLTVL.

Note on this clone: With a much larger clone just one base away, this may be a read error. The genes are TRBV10-3 and TRBJ1-1; D unresolved. The CDR3 is 13 residues long. Germline CDR1 ENHRY, CDR2 SYGVKD. The CDR3 nucleotides read TGTGCCACCAGTTGGCGGTTGAACACTGAAGCTTTCTTT. Translation gives CATSWRLNTEAFF.

The chain links TRBV15 to TRBJ1-6; TRBD1 matches 7 bases. In germline, CDR1 is LNHNV, CDR2 YYDKDF (reference sequence). CDR3 length: 14 residues. With V trimmed by 5 bases and J by 10 bases, 8 bases remained unmatched. The CDR3 sequence: CATSAYRGRSPLHF. The CDR3 DNA reads as TGTGCCACCAGCGCGTACAGGGGTCGGTCACCCCTCCACTTT.

This clone was detected only a few times. The chain links TRBV5-6 to TRBJ2-3, with TRBD2 identical over 9 bases. After removal of 3 bases from V and 0 bases from J, the junction contained 5 bases not matched to a gene. The germline V gene has CDR1 SGHDT and CDR2 YYEEEE. CDR3 length equals 16 residues. The CDR3 sequence: CASSSLAGSSTDTQYF. CDR3 DNA sequence: TGTGCCAGCAGCTCCCTAGCGGGGAGTAGCACAGATACGCAGTATTTT.

The V and J genes are TRBV6-6 and TRBJ2-2; a possible D gene is TRBD1 (6 bases). V was shortened by 6 bases and J by 2 bases, with 10 bases between the two germline ends. CDR3 length equals 14 residues. The V gene's germline CDR1 is MNHNY and CDR2 SVGAGI (reference sequence). CDR3 sequence (DNA): TGTGCCAGCAGATTGGGACAAAACACCGGGGAGCTGTTTTTT. Translation: CASRLGQNTGELFF.

The table lists this clone with a few counts. This chain connects TRBV10-2 to TRBJ2-7; possible D gene TRBD1, 6 bases. The CDR3 consists of 12 residues. Per germline, CDR1 WSHSY and CDR2 SAAADI. V gave up 6 bases and J gave up 2 bases, with 8 bases separating them. The CDR3 bases are TGCGCCAGCAGACAGGGCCCCTACGAGCAGTACTTC. Its protein product is CASRQGPYEQYF.

The J gene is TRBJ2-3, the V gene TRBV19, with D maybe TRBD2 (5 bases). V was shortened by 4 bases and J by 8 bases, with 13 bases between the two germline ends. This CDR3 has 13 residues. Germline lookup yields CDR1 LNHDA and CDR2 SQIVND (reference sequence). The CDR3 DNA reads as TGTGCCAGTAGTACCGGGGTCAAGGGTACGCAGTATTTT. Amino acids: CASSTGVKGTQYF. Full variable domain (outside the CDR3, taken from reference TRBV19 and TRBJ2-3): DGGITQSPKYLFRKEGQNVTLSCEQNLNHDAMYWYRQDPGQGLRLIYYSQIVNDFQKGDIAEGYSVSREKKESFPLTVTSAQKNPTAFYLCASSTGVKGTQYFGPGTRLTVL.

V usage is TRBV6-5 and J usage is TRBJ1-2, with D tentatively TRBD1 (5 bases). CDR3 length: 13 amino acids. V lost 3 bases and J 9 bases, leaving 14 bases between the germline ends. CDR1 is MNHEY, CDR2 SVGAGI, per germline. CDR3 protein: CASSYDRNYSYTF. CDR3 nucleotide sequence: TGTGCCAGCAGTTATGACAGAAATTATAGCTACACCTTC.

The chain uses TRBV11-3 and TRBJ2-5; D unclear. Trimming pared 3 bases from V and 3 bases from J, leaving 8 bases between. Germline values: CDR1 SGHNT, CDR2 YENEEA. CDR3 length: 13 amino acids. The DNA of the CDR3 is TGTGCCAGCAGCTTGGCCGATAAAGAGACCCAGTACTTC. Translation gives CASSLADKETQYF.

The V call is TRBV10-1, the J call TRBJ1-2; no clear D. V lost 2 bases and J lost 4, with 8 bases in between. Germline V gene sequence: CDR1 WNHNN, CDR2 SYGVQD (reference sequence). The CDR3 consists of 13 residues. CDR3 sequence reads: CASSEGQSYGYTF. The CDR3 DNA sequence: TGCGCCAGCAGTGAGGGGCAGAGCTATGGCTACACCTTC.

The genes are TRBV5-8 and TRBJ1-5; 7 nucleotides line up with TRBD1. The CDR3 covers 14 residues. CDR1 SGHTS and CDR2 YDEGEE come from the germline V gene. The ends lost 5 bases at V and 9 bases at J; junction bases unmatched: 11. The CDR3 DNA reads as TGTGCCAGCAGTCGCATCAGGGGGGTAGGGCCCCAGCATTTT. Translated: CASSRIRGVGPQHF.

In the case of this clone: The same CDR3 arises from other DNA sequences in this sample as well. The rearrangement uses TRBV4-1 and TRBJ1-3, with TRBD1 identical over 7 bases. From germline, CDR1 is MGHRA and CDR2 YSYEKL. Trimming removed 4 bases from V and 1 base from J; junction bases left unmatched: 1. This CDR3 comprises 14 residues. In nucleotides, the CDR3 is TGCGCCAGCAGCCTACAGGGGTCTGGAAACACCATATATTTT. Amino acids: CASSLQGSGNTIYF.

This clone has a single count. This chain uses TRBV27 with TRBJ2-3; TRBD2 matches at 13 bases. Trimming cost V 1 base and J 4 bases; bases outside gene matches: 2. Looked up from germline, CDR1 is MNHEY and CDR2 is SMNVEV (reference sequence). The CDR3 runs 16 residues. CDR3 DNA: TGTGCCAGCAGTTTATGGACTAGCGGGGGCGCAGATACGCAGTATTTT. Protein sequence: CASSLWTSGGADTQYF.

The chain couples TRBV5-1 to TRBJ1-4; D not resolved. The germline V gene has CDR1 SGHRS and CDR2 YFSETQ. The V end lost 0 bases, the J end lost 5 bases, and 8 bases lay between the germline ends. This CDR3 comprises 14 residues. CDR3 DNA sequence: TGCGCCAGCAGCTTGGCAGGTGGGAATGAAAAACTGTTTTTT. Amino acids: CASSLAGGNEKLFF.

The J gene is TRBJ2-1, the V gene TRBV25-1; 9 positions match TRBD1. V lost 6 bases to trimming and J lost 3 bases; unmatched junction nucleotides: 6. This CDR3 comprises 15 residues. The V gene's germline CDR1 is MGHDK and CDR2 SYGVNS. This chain's CDR3 is CASRRGTGFYNEQFF. CDR3 DNA: TGTGCCAGCAGGAGGGGGACAGGGTTCTACAATGAGCAGTTCTTC.

The CDR3 is CAISPGGNQPQHF. For the CDR3, the DNA is TGTGCCATCAGCCCAGGGGGCAATCAGCCCCAGCATTTT. J is TRBJ1-5 and V is TRBV10-3; maybe TRBD1 (6 bases). V gave up 6 bases and J gave up 2 bases, with 8 bases separating them. The germline CDR1 and CDR2 sequences are ENHRY and SYGVKD. CDR3 size: 13 residues.

The chain couples TRBV18 to TRBJ2-2; D perhaps matches TRBD2 (6 bases). The germline V gene encodes CDR1 KGHSH and CDR2 LQKENI. This CDR3 comprises 18 residues. V lost 3 bases to trimming and J lost 7 bases, with 24 bases between them. The CDR3 region is CASSPPAATRGAVGELFF. Here the CDR3 DNA reads TGTGCCAGCTCACCCCCCGCTGCGACCCGCGGGGCTGTCGGGGAGCTGTTTTTT.

The chain is built from TRBV6-1 and TRBJ2-1, with 8 bases matching TRBD1. J lost 6 bases, V lost 1 base, and 5 bases had no gene match. Looked up from germline, CDR1 is MNHNS and CDR2 is SASEGT. The CDR3 totals 15 residues. CDR3 nucleotides: TGTGCCAGCAGTGAAGGGTGGACAGGGACCAATGAGCAGTTCTTC. Residues: CASSEGWTGTNEQFF.

The chain has TRBV7-9 and TRBJ2-3; tentatively, D is TRBD1 (6 bases). Trimming took 4 bases from V and 3 from J, leaving 17 bases between them. This CDR3 is built from 16 residues. Germline V lookup: CDR1 SEHNR, CDR2 FQNEAQ (reference sequence). CDR3 protein: CASSWAGESLTDTQYF. The CDR3, as DNA: TGTGCCAGCAGCTGGGCAGGGGAAAGCTTAACAGATACGCAGTATTTT.

V gene TRBV6-1 combines with J gene TRBJ1-5; no clear D. V was trimmed by 7 bases and J by 11 bases, leaving 12 bases between them. Germline V lookup: CDR1 MNHNS, CDR2 SASEGT. The CDR3 length is 11 residues. Written as DNA, the CDR3 is TGTGCCAGCAATACGGGATATACCCAGCATTTT. Encoded protein: CASNTGYTQHF.

Points on this clone: Other nucleotide sequences from this sample produce the same CDR3. The chain links TRBV10-1 to TRBJ2-1; 10 bases agree with TRBD2. Germline V CDR1 and CDR2: WNHNN, SYGVQD (reference sequence). The J segment lost 5 bases and the V segment lost 0 bases, leaving 4 bases of the junction unmatched. This CDR3 is 16 amino acids long. CDR3 nucleotide sequence: TGCGCCAGCAGTGAGTCACGGACTAGCGGCCACAATGAGCAGTTCTTC. Protein: CASSESRTSGHNEQFF.